What follows describes a single T cell receptor (beta chain). Expressed TCRB transcripts got sequenced, as all isolated RNA was reverse transcribed. Method: immunoSEQ multiplex PCR; TCRdb's copy keeps in-frame clones and lacks some. The sample lists 240,000 or so clones; around a quarter were seen once. Germline V lookup: CDR1 KGHSH, CDR2 LQKENI. Trimming left V 0 bases short and J 4 bases short, with 12 bases between. The CDR3 loop spans 16 amino acids. This record comes from a study of beta chain features in type 1 diabetes. This sequence was found in a man aged 25 to 40 in good health. Sequencing was done on a sample of central memory CD4+ T cells from blood. This rearrangement joins TRBV18 to TRBJ2-2, with D tentatively TRBD1 (6 bases). CDR3 sequence reads: CASSPPEQGSTGELFF. CDR3 in DNA: TGTGCCAGCTCACCACCTGAACAGGGTTCCACCGGGGAGCTGTTTTTT.